The 27 T cell receptor beta chains reported below all come from one sample, sequenced in a study of Ad26.COV2.S vaccination and SARS-CoV-2 variants. Noted treatment: about 20 received Ad26.COV2.S at low or high dose, single or two shots; five or six received placebo; per-sample allocation not given. Sampling was performed 63 days after the first vaccine or placebo injection. Sequencing used immunoSEQ multiplex PCR; TCRdb keeps in-frame clones, though not all of them. The table lists more than 300,000 clones, approximately 90% of them singletons. Material: peripheral blood, obtained in a trial of Ad26.COV2.S vaccine versus placebo. The origin of the receptors is a person aged 18-60 years who received the Ad26.COV2.S COVID-19 vaccine or a placebo.

The chain carries TRBV9 and TRBJ2-5, with D unresolved. The CDR3 has 14 residues. Trimming took off 2 bases at V and 1 base at J, with 9 bases between the two ends. Germline V CDR1 and CDR2: SGDLS, YYNGEE. CDR3 DNA sequence: TGTGCCAGCAGCGTCCAGGCAGGCCAAGAGACCCAGTACTTC. Translation: CASSVQAGQETQYF.

The rearrangement uses TRBV7-3 and TRBJ1-1; D ambiguous. Per the germline V gene, CDR1 is SGHTA and CDR2 is FQGTGA. The CDR3 runs 13 residues. Trimming cost V 5 bases and J 1 base, with 8 bases left between them. The CDR3 region has the DNA TGTGCCAGCAGCCCTCAGCCGAACACTGAAGCTTTCTTT. Protein sequence: CASSPQPNTEAFF.

The chain has TRBV20-1 and TRBJ2-7; possible D gene TRBD2, 6 bases. The CDR3 sequence is 13 residues long. V was trimmed by 3 bases and J by 1 base, leaving 10 bases between them. Per the germline V gene, CDR1 is DFQATT and CDR2 is SNEGSKA (reference sequence). CDR3: CSASSGVSYEQYF. CDR3 DNA sequence: TGCAGTGCTAGTTCGGGGGTTTCCTACGAGCAGTACTTC.

This rearrangement joins TRBV6-1 to TRBJ1-4; D gene ambiguous. CDR1 and CDR2 (germline): MNHNS, SASEGT. V was cut by 1 base and J by 8 bases, with 14 bases left in between. This CDR3 has 15 amino acids. The CDR3 DNA reads as TGTGCCAGCAGTGAAGTTTGGGGTCCACGGGAAAAACTGTTTTTT. This translates into CASSEVWGPREKLFF.

This clone was seen a few times. This CDR3 reads CASSELGQGVGEQYF. CDR3 DNA sequence: TGTGCCAGCAGTGAGCTGGGTCAGGGGGTCGGCGAGCAGTACTTC. This chain uses TRBV2 with TRBJ2-7; 7 nucleotides match TRBD1. V was clipped by 3 bases and J by 6 bases; unmatched bases: 11. Germline V gene sequence: CDR1 SNHLY, CDR2 FYNNEI. This CDR3 region has 15 residues.

The chain has TRBV18 and TRBJ1-4, with D maybe TRBD1 (6 bases). Per germline, CDR1 KGHSH and CDR2 LQKENI. With 2 bases removed from V and 0 bases from J, the gap between germline ends came to 10 bases. The length of the CDR3 is 16 residues. The CDR3, as DNA: TGTGCCAGCTCACCAGAACAGGGAACAACTAATGAAAAACTGTTTTTT. Translating gives CASSPEQGTTNEKLFF.

The chain employs TRBV6-2 or TRBV6-3 and TRBJ2-7; 13 bases match TRBD2. CDR1 MNHEY and CDR2 SVGEGT come from the germline V gene. Trimming cost V 0 bases and J 4 bases; bases outside gene matches: 0. CDR3 length: 15 residues. The CDR3 sequence is CASSYSTSGGYEQYF. The CDR3 DNA reads TGTGCCAGCAGTTACTCGACTAGCGGGGGGTACGAGCAGTACTTC.

The V call is TRBV13, the J call TRBJ1-3; no clear D. This CDR3 comprises 14 residues. Per the germline V gene, CDR1 is PRHDT and CDR2 is FYEKMQ (reference sequence). Trimming cost V 7 bases and J 7 bases, with 17 bases left between them. The CDR3, as DNA: TGTGCCAGCACACTTTCCGGGAGTCTCAACACCATATATTTT. Translated: CASTLSGSLNTIYF.

The chain uses TRBV10-3 and TRBJ2-3, with TRBD2 matching 7 bases. CDR3 length equals 17 residues. Looked up from germline, CDR1 is ENHRY and CDR2 is SYGVKD. Trimming at V came to 4 bases and at J to 3 bases, leaving 13 bases not matched to a gene. The CDR3 bases are TGTGCCATCAGTGTGGTGATAGGACTCGGGGGGACAGATACGCAGTATTTT. Amino acid sequence: CAISVVIGLGGTDTQYF.

V and J are TRBV7-9 and TRBJ2-1; the D is unclear. Trimming shortened V by 6 bases and J by 7 bases, and 16 bases separated the two germline ends. This CDR3 comprises 14 residues. Germline V gene data show CDR1 as SEHNR and CDR2 as FQNEAQ (reference sequence). The CDR3, as DNA: TGTGCCAGCAGTTACGCCGGGCAACCAAATGAGCAGTTCTTC. This gives the protein CASSYAGQPNEQFF.

The rearrangement joins TRBV6-5 to TRBJ2-1; D gene uncertain. Germline loops: CDR1 MNHEY, CDR2 SVGAGI. V gave up 0 bases and J gave up 7 bases, with 16 bases separating them. The CDR3 contains 16 residues. CDR3 sequence (DNA): TGTGCCAGCAGTTACTCAACCAGAGCCCGATTTAATGAGCAGTTCTTC. Translated, it gives CASSYSTRARFNEQFF.

This rearrangement joins TRBV7-3 to TRBJ2-3, with D uncertain. Germline values: CDR1 SGHTA, CDR2 FQGTGA. The CDR3 loop spans 15 amino acids. The ends were cut back, 3 bases at V and 0 bases at J, with 10 bases in the middle. For the CDR3, the DNA is TGTGCCAGCAGCTTGTCGTATACTAGCACAGATACGCAGTATTTT. This sequence encodes CASSLSYTSTDTQYF.

This rearrangement joins TRBV25-1 to TRBJ2-3, with TRBD1 as a possible D gene (6 bases). Germline CDR1 and CDR2: MGHDK and SYGVNS. V was trimmed by 3 bases and J by 2 bases, leaving 12 bases between them. The CDR3 length is 15 residues. The CDR3 protein is CASSEDSENTDTQYF. The DNA of the CDR3 is TGTGCCAGCAGTGAGGACAGCGAAAACACAGATACGCAGTATTTT.

The chain is built from TRBV3-1 (or the pseudogene TRBV3-2) and TRBJ1-5, with D hard to call. Germline CDR1 LGHDT, CDR2 YNNKEL (reference sequence). This CDR3 has 13 amino acids. V lost 3 bases to trimming and J lost 1 base, with 4 bases between them. CDR3 sequence reads: CASSHSSNQPQHF. CDR3 nucleotide sequence: TGTGCCAGCAGCCATTCCAGCAATCAGCCCCAGCATTTT.

This rearrangement joins TRBV3-1 (or the pseudogene TRBV3-2) to TRBJ1-6, with D possibly being TRBD1 (5 bases). Germline-derived CDR1 and CDR2 are LGHDT and YNNKEL (reference sequence). Trimming removed 0 bases at V and 7 bases at J, with 13 bases between. This CDR3 is built from 16 residues. CDR3 bases: TGTGCCAGCAGCCAAGATCCGGCAGGGAAAAATTCACCCCTCCACTTT. As protein: CASSQDPAGKNSPLHF.

This chain uses TRBV15 with TRBJ2-5; D gene uncertain. V lost 6 bases and J lost 4, with 15 bases in between. The CDR3 is 14 residues long. Germline CDR1 LNHNV, CDR2 YYDKDF (reference sequence). DNA of the CDR3: TGTGCCACCAGAAGGAAGAGTTTCGGAGAGACCCAGTACTTC. It yields the protein CATRRKSFGETQYF.

The chain recombines TRBV5-5 with TRBJ2-4, with 11 bases aligning to TRBD1. The CDR3 runs 15 residues. After removal of 4 bases from V and 6 bases from J, the junction contained 6 bases not matched to a gene. Germline V lookup: CDR1 SGHKS, CDR2 YYEKEE (reference sequence). The CDR3 sequence is CASSLRGTGGNIQYF. CDR3 bases: TGTGCCAGCAGCCTACGTGGGACAGGGGGAAACATTCAGTACTTC. Full variable domain (rest looked up from reference TRBV5-5 and TRBJ2-4): DAGVTQSPTHLIKTRGQQVTLRCSPISGHKSVSWYQQVLGQGPQFIFQYYEKEERGRGNFPDRFSARQFPNYSSELNVNALLLGDSALYLCASSLRGTGGNIQYFGAGTRLSVL.

This rearrangement joins TRBV11-2 to TRBJ2-7, with TRBD2 identical over 9 bases. Looked up from germline, CDR1 is SGHAT and CDR2 is FQNNGV. CDR3 size: 16 residues. Trimming removed 1 base from V and 7 bases from J; junction bases left unmatched: 11. CDR3 sequence reads: CASSLGATSGALEQYF. The CDR3 coding sequence is TGTGCCAGCAGCTTAGGTGCGACTAGCGGCGCCCTGGAGCAGTACTTC.

The chain uses TRBV24-1 and TRBJ2-5; possible D gene TRBD2, 6 bases. The CDR3 runs to 16 residues. Trimming left V 4 bases short and J 1 base short, with 15 bases between. CDR1 and CDR2 (germline): KGHDR, SFDVKD. CDR3 region: CATSEGGQRTQETQYF. CDR3 nucleotide sequence: TGTGCCACCAGTGAAGGAGGGCAGCGAACCCAAGAGACCCAGTACTTC.

This chain joins TRBV7-9 and TRBJ2-7, with TRBD1 matching over 8 bases. CDR3 length: 14 residues. CDR1 is SEHNR and CDR2 is FQNEAQ in the germline V gene (reference sequence). The trim removed 4 bases at V and 5 bases at J, leaving 7 bases unmatched. The CDR3 nucleotides read TGTGCCAGCAGCTCGCAACGGACAGGGAACGAGCAGTACTTC. Its translation is CASSSQRTGNEQYF.

The chain joins TRBV7-9 to TRBJ2-5; TRBD2 matches 10 bases. CDR3 length: 16 amino acids. The germline CDR1 and CDR2 sequences are SEHNR and FQNEAQ (reference sequence). Losses at the gene ends were 5 bases for V and 1 base for J; bases not matched to a gene: 7. The CDR3 reads CASSTLAGACQETQYF. The CDR3 nucleotides read TGTGCCAGCAGCACTCTAGCGGGGGCGTGCCAAGAGACCCAGTACTTC. Looking up the rest from reference TRBV7-9 and TRBJ2-5 gives the full variable domain: DTGVSQNPRHKITKRGQNVTFRCDPISEHNRLYWYRQTLGQGPEFLTYFQNEAQLEKSRLLSDRFSAERPKGSFSTLEIQRTEQGDSAMYLCASSTLAGACQETQYFGPGTRLLVL.

The rearrangement uses TRBV7-2 and TRBJ1-1; D ambiguous. Trimming took off 2 bases at V and 0 bases at J, with 10 bases between the two ends. The CDR3 is made up of 15 amino acids. CDR1 is SGHTA, CDR2 FQGNSA, per germline. The DNA of the CDR3 is TGTGCCAGCAGCTTACTAGGGATGGTGAACACTGAAGCTTTCTTT. It encodes CASSLLGMVNTEAFF.

V usage is TRBV3-1 (or the pseudogene TRBV3-2) and J usage is TRBJ2-4, with D possibly TRBD1 on 6 matching bases. The length of the CDR3 is 14 residues. Germline loops: CDR1 LGHDT, CDR2 YNNKEL (reference sequence). V lost 4 bases to trimming and J lost 6 bases, with 13 bases between them. CDR3 sequence reads: CASSLLARGNIQYF. The CDR3, as DNA: TGTGCCAGCAGCCTCCTCGCCAGGGGAAACATTCAGTACTTC.

The chain links TRBV28 to TRBJ1-1; D ambiguous. Germline values: CDR1 MDHEN, CDR2 SYDVKM. The CDR3 is 11 residues long. Trimming removed 5 bases at V and 4 bases at J, with 5 bases between. CDR3 DNA: TGTGCCAGCAGTACAACCACTGAAGCTTTCTTT. Translated: CASSTTTEAFF. Full variable domain (rest looked up from reference TRBV28 and TRBJ1-1): DVKVTQSSRYLVKRTGEKVFLECVQDMDHENMFWYRQDPGLGLRLIYFSYDVKMKEKGDIPEGYSVSREKKERFSLILESASTNQTSMYLCASSTTTEAFFGQGTRLTVV.

The chain links TRBV4-3 to TRBJ2-6; 7 positions agree with TRBD1. J was trimmed by 1 base and V by 0 bases; bases with no gene match: 9. This CDR3 region has 19 residues. Germline V lookup: CDR1 LGHNA, CDR2 YSLEER. The CDR3 is CASSQEATGFGSGANVLTF. The CDR3 DNA is TGCGCCAGCAGCCAAGAGGCGACAGGGTTCGGATCTGGGGCCAACGTCCTGACTTTC.

The chain has TRBV7-2 and TRBJ2-7; 7 positions agree with TRBD2. V shed 5 bases, J shed 6 bases, and the junction held 13 bases outside the gene matches. The CDR3 is made up of 15 amino acids. Germline V gene lookup returns CDR1 SGHTA and CDR2 FQGNSA. This CDR3 reads CASSHPGGSVSEQYF. CDR3 nucleotide sequence: TGTGCCAGCAGCCATCCGGGCGGGAGCGTGAGCGAGCAGTACTTC. Combining the CDR3 with reference TRBV7-2 and TRBJ2-7 gives the whole variable domain GAGVSQSPSNKVTEKGKDVELRCDPISGHTALYWYRQSLGQGLEFLIYFQGNSAPDKSGLPSDRFSAERTGGSVSTLTIQRTQQEDSAVYLCASSHPGGSVSEQYFGPGTRLTVT.

The rearrangement uses TRBV6-5 and TRBJ2-5, with D uncertain. This CDR3 contains 14 residues. Germline V gene lookup returns CDR1 MNHEY and CDR2 SVGAGI. The ends were cut back, 2 bases at V and 1 base at J, with 8 bases in the middle. The CDR3 DNA sequence: TGTGCCAGCAGTTACCTACAATCCCAAGAGACCCAGTACTTC. This gives the protein CASSYLQSQETQYF.